The rows below give T cell receptor beta chains drawn from one sample of a study of cytomegalovirus exposure and HLA in healthy donors. Using immunoSEQ multiplex PCR, the repertoire was profiled, and TCRdb retains in-frame clones only, with some absent. Of around 170,000 clones in the sample, roughly 83% are singletons; the top ten hold 1.5%. The sequenced material came from PBMCs. Source of these receptors: a woman younger than 35 in good health and CMV-seronegative. Both conserved end residues are trimmed from each CDR3. D genes are given only for firm matches.

CDR3: ASSLGQGVGQPQH; D: TRBD1; J: TRBJ1-5; V: TRBV5-6
CDR3: AVRVPNTEAF; D: .; J: TRBJ1-1; V: TRBV7-9
CDR3: ASSLEGGTTEAF; D: .; J: TRBJ1-1; V: TRBV5-4
CDR3: AWRTGSQPQH; D: .; J: TRBJ1-5; V: TRBV30
CDR3: ASSMGRGNTIY; D: .; J: TRBJ1-3; V: TRBV19
CDR3: ASSFGVGAGFYEQY; D: .; J: TRBJ2-7; V: TRBV5-5
CDR3: ASSPEGQADNEQF; D: TRBD1; J: TRBJ2-1; V: TRBV5-1
CDR3: ASSGQGKVGGYT; D: TRBD1; J: TRBJ1-2; V: TRBV6-5
CDR3: SSSSGLAGGTDEQY; D: TRBD2; J: TRBJ2-7; V: TRBV7-9
CDR3: ASSYEAVAGNTIY; D: .; J: TRBJ1-3; V: TRBV6-5
CDR3: ASRKDRLGTEAF; D: TRBD1; J: TRBJ1-1; V: TRBV2
CDR3: ASSQQGTYNEQF; D: TRBD1; J: TRBJ2-1; V: TRBV18
CDR3: ASSSEQGTYEQY; D: .; J: TRBJ2-7; V: TRBV5-4
CDR3: ASSRQGTNGYT; D: TRBD1; J: TRBJ1-2; V: TRBV7-2
CDR3: AWSQGGTNEKLF; D: .; J: TRBJ1-4; V: TRBV30
CDR3: AWSRKSPLH; D: .; J: TRBJ1-6; V: TRBV30
CDR3: ASSLMGLAGDTTDTQY; D: TRBD2; J: TRBJ2-3; V: TRBV5-1
CDR3: SASSNYGYT; D: .; J: TRBJ1-2; V: TRBV20-1
CDR3: ASSEFNRDLGYT; D: .; J: TRBJ1-2; V: TRBV25-1
CDR3: ATSRDPGTGYGYT; D: TRBD1; J: TRBJ1-2; V: TRBV15
CDR3: ASSDDAQGRIRNQPQH; D: .; J: TRBJ1-5; V: TRBV2
CDR3: AWSVQVVGNEQF; D: .; J: TRBJ2-1; V: TRBV30
CDR3: ASSSPRGQETQY; D: .; J: TRBJ2-5; V: TRBV28
CDR3: ASSQGLAGVNEQF; D: TRBD2; J: TRBJ2-1; V: TRBV4-2
CDR3: ASRLFGEQF; D: .; J: TRBJ2-1; V: TRBV2
CDR3: ASNYGRGDKEAF; D: .; J: TRBJ1-1; V: TRBV6-5
CDR3: ASWGGISQPQH; D: .; J: TRBJ1-5; V: TRBV6-1
CDR3: ASSEGLYPNNEQF; D: TRBD2; J: TRBJ2-1; V: TRBV2
CDR3: ASLVEGSYEQY; D: .; J: TRBJ2-7; V: TRBV2
CDR3: ASSGGREGYT; D: .; J: TRBJ1-2; V: TRBV10-1
CDR3: ASRNVRGWHTEAF; D: .; J: TRBJ1-1; V: TRBV7-9
CDR3: ASRLGQGAGEQY; D: TRBD1; J: TRBJ2-7; V: TRBV6-1
CDR3: ASLRLAGFLTYEQY; D: TRBD2; J: TRBJ2-7; V: TRBV6-4
CDR3: ASSTGQRDYEQY; D: .; J: TRBJ2-7; V: TRBV6-5
CDR3: ASSQARGMTEAF; D: .; J: TRBJ1-1; V: TRBV4-1
CDR3: ASRHGWDSSYEQY; D: .; J: TRBJ2-7; V: TRBV6-5
CDR3: ATSRRGLGSYNEQF; D: TRBD1; J: TRBJ2-1; V: TRBV15
CDR3: ASSEYGGTAF; D: .; J: TRBJ1-1; V: TRBV6-1
CDR3: ASSRDRGKNGQPQH; D: TRBD1; J: TRBJ1-5; V: TRBV7-8
CDR3: ASSQDATLANYGYT; D: .; J: TRBJ1-2; V: TRBV4-2
CDR3: ASSYLQGTYEQY; D: .; J: TRBJ2-7; V: TRBV13
CDR3: ASFPGQGSSNQPQH; D: TRBD1; J: TRBJ1-5; V: TRBV19
CDR3: ASSLAVRFVSGANVLT; D: .; J: TRBJ2-6; V: TRBV5-8
CDR3: ASSQVPGQVPDTEAF; D: TRBD1; J: TRBJ1-1; V: TRBV4-1
CDR3: ASSLGGGLYNEQF; D: .; J: TRBJ2-1; V: TRBV5-1
CDR3: ASSPQGGDQPQH; D: TRBD1; J: TRBJ1-5; V: TRBV11-2
CDR3: AWSVRGGDEQF; D: TRBD2; J: TRBJ2-1; V: TRBV30
CDR3: ASSVESSGNTIY; D: .; J: TRBJ1-3; V: TRBV9
CDR3: ASKTTGNYNSPLH; D: .; J: TRBJ1-6; V: TRBV5-1
CDR3: ASSARDRALGNTIY; D: TRBD1; J: TRBJ1-3; V: TRBV11-2
CDR3: ASSHHLDRGTGELF; D: TRBD1; J: TRBJ2-2; V: TRBV4-1
CDR3: SVPWTGRGGYT; D: TRBD1; J: TRBJ1-2; V: TRBV29-1
CDR3: ASSRNGQASTEAF; D: TRBD1; J: TRBJ1-1; V: TRBV5-1
CDR3: ASSQGRGGVPGNQPQH; D: .; J: TRBJ1-5; V: TRBV4-1
CDR3: ASGTGSGANVLT; D: .; J: TRBJ2-6; V: TRBV5-1
CDR3: ASSPMGQGNGYT; D: TRBD1; J: TRBJ1-2; V: TRBV5-1
CDR3: ASRKNRDGYT; D: .; J: TRBJ1-2; V: TRBV28
CDR3: ASRPTQGNSPLH; D: .; J: TRBJ1-6; V: TRBV28
CDR3: ASSTRQGPGELF; D: TRBD1; J: TRBJ2-2; V: TRBV9
CDR3: ASSEASGYEQF; D: .; J: TRBJ2-1; V: TRBV2